This T cell receptor (beta chain) was identified during a study of cytomegalovirus exposure and HLA in healthy donors. The germline V and J ends were trimmed by 6 bases and 0 bases, with 24 bases remaining between them. The CDR3 covers 18 residues. Germline-derived CDR1 and CDR2 are LNHDA and SQIVND (reference sequence). The PCR was carried out with 60 Vbeta primers and 13 Jbeta primers. In the original workflow: It was a later analysis that counted about 80 million unique TCR beta chains, of which some 12 million were shared. The assay was immunoSEQ multiplex PCR, and TCRdb's table has in-frame clones only and misses some. Clone size and V and J calls were adopted from that table, with D and trimming inferred from the DNA. The data contain approximately 180,000 clones, just over 75% of them singletons.

The rearrangement links TRBV19 to TRBJ2-7, with D perhaps matching TRBD1 (6 bases). This receptor was taken from an older woman in good health and CMV-seropositive. Sequencing was performed on PBMCs. The CDR3 nucleotides read TGTGCCAGTAGCCCTTTTCAGGGGCTGGGCACTAGCTCCTACGAGCAGTACTTC. Translated, it gives CASSPFQGLGTSSYEQYF.